Shown below are 19 T cell receptor beta chains from a single sample sequenced in a study of immune cell composition in non-small cell lung cancer. Profiling relied on immunoSEQ multiplex PCR, and the TCRdb table lists in-frame clones only, not all of them. The top ten hold roughly 6.9% of the sample, which has nearly 2,500 clones, approximately 84% seen once. The material sequenced was lung tumor tissue. These receptors were obtained from a human donor with non-small cell lung cancer.

This rearrangement joins TRBV4-3 to TRBJ2-6; no reliable D call. The CDR3 has 19 residues. V shed 0 bases and J shed 0 bases, with 15 bases lying between them. Germline CDR1 is LGHNA and CDR2 is YSLEER. The CDR3 sequence: CASSQEWLAAPSGANVLTF. In DNA, the CDR3 is TGCGCCAGCAGCCAAGAGTGGTTGGCGGCACCCTCTGGGGCCAACGTCCTGACTTTC.

This clone was seen once. The V gene is TRBV7-6, the J gene TRBJ2-3; 7 nucleotides line up with TRBD2. The CDR3 spans 16 residues. V shed 1 base, J shed 4 bases, and the junction held 8 bases outside the gene matches. Germline assignment: CDR1 SGHVS and CDR2 FNYEAQ. The CDR3 nucleotides read TGTGCCAGCAGCTTAGTGTGGGAGGGCCGGGCAGATACGCAGTATTTT. Protein sequence: CASSLVWEGRADTQYF.

The J gene is TRBJ1-2, the V gene TRBV6-1, with no clear D. Germline-derived CDR1 and CDR2 are MNHNS and SASEGT. The V end lost 8 bases, the J end lost 2 bases, and 6 bases lay between the germline ends. The CDR3 is 11 residues long. The CDR3 DNA is TGTGCCAGCTCGAGAAACTATGGCTACACCTTC. Its protein is CASSRNYGYTF.

V is TRBV7-8 and J is TRBJ2-3; 14 positions agree with TRBD2. V dropped 2 bases and J dropped 4; count of bases not matched to a gene: 17. The CDR3 is 21 amino acids. Germline-derived CDR1 and CDR2 are SGHVS and FQNEAQ. The CDR3 loop reads CASSLLPGTGTSGREADTQYF. CDR3 in DNA: TGTGCCAGCAGCTTACTCCCGGGTACCGGGACTAGCGGGAGAGAGGCAGATACGCAGTATTTT.

The gene calls are TRBV6-5 and TRBJ2-2, with TRBD1 as a possible D gene (6 bases). V gave up 0 bases and J gave up 1 base, with 9 bases separating them. Germline V CDR1 and CDR2: MNHEY, SVGAGI. The CDR3 covers 16 residues. DNA for the CDR3: TGTGCCAGCAGTTACTCCCCGGGACAGAACACCGGGGAGCTGTTTTTT. This gives the protein CASSYSPGQNTGELFF.

This clone has a handful of counts. J is TRBJ2-3 and V is TRBV11-2; perhaps TRBD1 as D (5 bases). This CDR3 spans 15 amino acids. Germline CDR1 reads SGHAT; CDR2 reads FQNNGV. Deletions cut 4 bases from V and 2 bases from J, with 13 bases between. CDR3 DNA sequence: TGTGCCAGCAGCTGGGGCCCAAGAACCACAGATACGCAGTATTTT. Translated: CASSWGPRTTDTQYF.

This sequence joins TRBV4-3 and TRBJ2-6; weak D call: TRBD2 (5 bases). Deletions cut 2 bases from V and 0 bases from J, with 14 bases between. The CDR3 spans 18 residues. Germline lookup yields CDR1 LGHNA and CDR2 YSLEER. The CDR3 DNA sequence: TGCGCCAGCAGCCAACAGCCGGACTGGCTCTCTGGGGCCAACGTCCTGACTTTC. Amino acid sequence: CASSQQPDWLSGANVLTF.

This rearrangement joins TRBV9 to TRBJ2-3, with D perhaps TRBD2 (6 bases). Germline loops: CDR1 SGDLS, CDR2 YYNGEE. Trimming removed 0 bases at V and 4 bases at J, with 12 bases between. The CDR3 runs 15 residues. The CDR3 loop reads CASSVDGRNADTQYF. DNA for the CDR3: TGTGCCAGCAGCGTAGACGGGAGAAACGCAGATACGCAGTATTTT.

This CDR3 reads CASSGDRPLGNEQFF. The CDR3 DNA is TGTGCCAGCAGTGGGGACAGACCGTTGGGAAATGAGCAGTTCTTC. The J gene is TRBJ2-1, the V gene TRBV6-1; TRBD1 aligns across 7 bases. The CDR3 sequence is 15 residues long. V lost 4 bases and J lost 7; bases outside the gene matches: 10. Germline V gene lookup returns CDR1 MNHNS and CDR2 SASEGT.

The V call is TRBV2, the J call TRBJ2-7; 8 nucleotides align to TRBD1. Per germline, CDR1 SNHLY and CDR2 FYNNEI. V lost 4 bases and J lost 6; bases outside the gene matches: 5. CDR3 length: 13 amino acids. The CDR3 DNA sequence: TGTGCCAGCAGTGCACAGGGGGGCCTCGAGCAGTACTTC. This translates into CASSAQGGLEQYF.

V and J are TRBV27 and TRBJ1-1; a weak D match, TRBD1 (5 bases). Germline CDR1 is MNHEY and CDR2 is SMNVEV (reference sequence). Trimming shortened V by 9 bases and J by 6 bases, and 17 bases separated the two germline ends. The CDR3 extends over 13 amino acids. The CDR3 coding sequence is TGTGCCAGTACCTCTCACGGGGGGGCTGAAGCTTTCTTT. It specifies CASTSHGGAEAFF.

The rearrangement uses TRBV18 and TRBJ1-2; no firm D call. Trimming pared 5 bases from V and 5 bases from J, leaving 15 bases between. Per the germline V gene, CDR1 is KGHSH and CDR2 is LQKENI. This CDR3 is 14 amino acids long. The CDR3 protein is CASSGFGDNYGYTF. CDR3 nucleotide sequence: TGTGCCAGCTCAGGGTTCGGGGATAATTATGGCTACACCTTC. Supplemented by reference TRBV18 and TRBJ1-2, the full variable domain reads NAGVMQNPRHLVRRRGQEARLRCSPMKGHSHVYWYRQLPEEGLKFMVYLQKENIIDESGMPKERFSAEFPKEGPSILRIQQVVRGDSAAYFCASSGFGDNYGYTFGSGTRLTVV.

The V and J genes are TRBV2 and TRBJ1-5; the match to TRBD1 covers 7 bases. The length of the CDR3 is 14 residues. Germline CDR1 and CDR2: SNHLY and FYNNEI. Losses at the gene ends were 6 bases for V and 3 bases for J; bases not matched to a gene: 5. For the CDR3, the DNA is TGTGCCAGCAGCGGTGGACAGGACAATCAGCCCCAGCATTTT. This sequence encodes CASSGGQDNQPQHF.

CDR3 in amino acids: CASSLGWTGEGDTQYF. CDR3 nucleotides: TGCGCCAGCAGCTTGGGATGGACAGGGGAAGGAGATACGCAGTATTTT. The chain employs TRBV5-1 and TRBJ2-3; 9 nucleotides agree with TRBD1. The CDR3 consists of 16 residues. Germline trimming cut 0 bases from V and 5 bases from J; bases unmatched to any gene: 7. Germline values: CDR1 SGHRS, CDR2 YFSETQ.

The V and J genes are TRBV5-6 and TRBJ1-2; TRBD1 matches 9 bases. Trimming at V came to 0 bases and at J to 5 bases, leaving 5 bases not matched to a gene. The CDR3 sequence is 15 residues long. Looked up from germline, CDR1 is SGHDT and CDR2 is YYEEEE. CDR3 protein: CASSLGAGQGYGYTF. The CDR3 bases are TGTGCCAGCAGCTTGGGGGCGGGACAGGGTTATGGCTACACCTTC.

The V call is TRBV29-1, the J call TRBJ2-1; D gene uncertain. This CDR3 comprises 13 residues. Trimming pared 4 bases from V and 6 bases from J, leaving 13 bases between. Germline-derived CDR1 and CDR2 are SQVTM and ANQGSEA. The chain's CDR3 is CSVVSLLSNEQFF. The CDR3 DNA follows: TGCAGCGTTGTGAGTCTCTTGAGCAATGAGCAGTTCTTC.

This chain joins TRBV28 and TRBJ2-5; 11 positions agree with TRBD1. The CDR3 extends over 15 amino acids. V lost 7 bases and J lost 4; bases outside the gene matches: 8. CDR1 and CDR2 from the germline V gene are MDHEN and SYDVKM. In nucleotides, the CDR3 is TGTGCCAGCACCGAGGGACAGGGGGTTTTAGAGACCCAGTACTTC. It specifies CASTEGQGVLETQYF.

Only a few counts were recorded for this clone. The chain is built from TRBV7-8 and TRBJ1-1; no clear D gene. This CDR3 region has 13 residues. The V gene's germline CDR1 is SGHVS and CDR2 FQNEAQ. V lost 5 bases and J 3 bases, leaving 10 bases between the germline ends. The CDR3 protein is CASSPREDTEAFF. The DNA of the CDR3 is TGTGCCAGCAGCCCCCGAGAGGACACTGAAGCTTTCTTT.

This rearrangement joins TRBV5-4 to TRBJ2-4; D remains unclear. The CDR3 is 16 residues long. V gave up 3 bases and J gave up 0 bases, with 13 bases separating them. Germline values: CDR1 SGHNT, CDR2 YYREEE (reference sequence). CDR3 in DNA: TGTGCCAGCAGCTATTCGACACAGATAGCCAAAAACATTCAGTACTTC. It encodes CASSYSTQIAKNIQYF.